The T cell receptor (beta chain) under discussion was sequenced for a study of T-cell reconstitution after alpha-beta-depleted transplantation in children. Unique molecular identifiers tagged the TCRbeta library. TCRdb called the PCR reads again in MiXCR, with one record for every CDR3 protein. The sample consists of around 410,000 distinct CDR3 sequences, about 11% of them appearing once. Germline lookup yields CDR1 LNHDA and CDR2 SQIVND (reference sequence). The ends were cut back, 7 bases at V and 4 bases at J, with 17 bases in the middle. The CDR3 runs to 15 residues. This clonotype has ten or more counts.

The clonotype originates from a human donor who donated a stem cell graft to a child with acute myeloid leukemia. Here the sequenced sample was PBMCs from the stem cell graft donor, taken from the stem cell graft. The rearrangement joins TRBV19 to TRBJ2-1; tentative D call: TRBD1 (6 bases). The CDR3 DNA is TGTGCCAGTAACCCTGCCGACAGGTTTTACAATGAGCAGTTCTTC. Translation gives CASNPADRFYNEQFF.